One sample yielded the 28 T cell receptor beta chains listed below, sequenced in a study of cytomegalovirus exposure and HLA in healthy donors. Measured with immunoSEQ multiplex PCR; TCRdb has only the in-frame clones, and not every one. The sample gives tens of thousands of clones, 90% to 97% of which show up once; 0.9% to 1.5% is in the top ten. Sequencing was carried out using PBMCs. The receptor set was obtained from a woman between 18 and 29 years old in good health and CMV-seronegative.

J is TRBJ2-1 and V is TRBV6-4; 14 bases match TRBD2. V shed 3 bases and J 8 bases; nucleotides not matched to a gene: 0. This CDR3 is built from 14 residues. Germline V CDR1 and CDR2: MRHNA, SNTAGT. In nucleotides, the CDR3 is TGTGCCAGCAGTGAGGGACTAGCGGGAGATGAGCAGTTCTTC. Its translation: CASSEGLAGDEQFF.

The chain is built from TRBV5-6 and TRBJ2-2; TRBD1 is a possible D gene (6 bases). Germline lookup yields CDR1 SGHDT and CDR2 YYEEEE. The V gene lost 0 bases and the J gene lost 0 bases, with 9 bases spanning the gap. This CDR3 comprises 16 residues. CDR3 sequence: CASSLGAGANTGELFF. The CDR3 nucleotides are TGTGCCAGCAGCTTGGGGGCAGGGGCGAACACCGGGGAGCTGTTTTTT.

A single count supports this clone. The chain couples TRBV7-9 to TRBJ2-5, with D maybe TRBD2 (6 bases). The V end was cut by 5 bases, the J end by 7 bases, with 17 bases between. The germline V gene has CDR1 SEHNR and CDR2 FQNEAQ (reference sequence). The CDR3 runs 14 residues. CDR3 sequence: CASSPRDPPGTQYF. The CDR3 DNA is TGTGCCAGCAGCCCGCGGGACCCACCGGGGACCCAGTACTTC.

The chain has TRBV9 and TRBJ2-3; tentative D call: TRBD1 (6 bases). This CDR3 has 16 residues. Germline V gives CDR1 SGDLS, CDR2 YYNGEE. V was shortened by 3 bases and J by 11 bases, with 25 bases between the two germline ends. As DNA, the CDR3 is TGTGCCAGCAGCGCCCGAGGGGGAGTCGCGGTTGGTGGGCAGTATTTT. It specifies CASSARGGVAVGGQYF.

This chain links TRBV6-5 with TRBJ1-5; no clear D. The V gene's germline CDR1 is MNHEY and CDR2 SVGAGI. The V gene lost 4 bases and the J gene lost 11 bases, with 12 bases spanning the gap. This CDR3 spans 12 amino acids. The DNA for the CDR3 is TGTGCCAGCAGTTCCCCGGGTCTAACCCAGCATTTT. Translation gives CASSSPGLTQHF.

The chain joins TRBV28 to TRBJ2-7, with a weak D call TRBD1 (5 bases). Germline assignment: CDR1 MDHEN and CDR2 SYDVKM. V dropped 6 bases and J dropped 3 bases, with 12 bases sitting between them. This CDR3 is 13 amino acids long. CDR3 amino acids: CASSQTARYEQYF. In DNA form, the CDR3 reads TGTGCCAGCAGCCAGACAGCCCGCTACGAGCAGTACTTC.

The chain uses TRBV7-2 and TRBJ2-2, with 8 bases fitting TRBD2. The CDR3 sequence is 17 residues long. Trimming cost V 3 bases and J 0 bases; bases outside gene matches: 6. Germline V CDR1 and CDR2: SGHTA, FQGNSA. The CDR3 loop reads CASSLSGGAANTGELFF. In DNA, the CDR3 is TGTGCCAGCAGCTTGAGCGGGGGCGCAGCGAACACCGGGGAGCTGTTTTTT.

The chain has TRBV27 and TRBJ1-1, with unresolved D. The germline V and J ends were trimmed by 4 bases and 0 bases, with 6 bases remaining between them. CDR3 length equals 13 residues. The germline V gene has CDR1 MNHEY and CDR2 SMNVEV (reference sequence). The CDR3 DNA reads TGTGCCAGCAGTTGGGAGATGAACACTGAAGCTTTCTTT. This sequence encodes CASSWEMNTEAFF.

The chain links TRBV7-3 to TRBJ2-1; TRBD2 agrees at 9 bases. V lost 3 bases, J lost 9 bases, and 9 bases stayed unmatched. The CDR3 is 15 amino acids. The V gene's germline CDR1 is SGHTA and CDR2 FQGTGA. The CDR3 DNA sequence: TGTGCCAGCAGCTTGTCGGCGGGAGGGCGGGTTGAGCAGTTCTTC. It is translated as CASSLSAGGRVEQFF.

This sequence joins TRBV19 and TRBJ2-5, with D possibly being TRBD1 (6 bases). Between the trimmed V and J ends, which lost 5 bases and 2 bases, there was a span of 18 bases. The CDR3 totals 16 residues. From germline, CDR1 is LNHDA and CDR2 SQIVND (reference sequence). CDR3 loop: CASSPLGQNQQETQYF. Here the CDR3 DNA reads TGTGCCAGTAGTCCTCTCGGACAGAACCAGCAAGAGACCCAGTACTTC.

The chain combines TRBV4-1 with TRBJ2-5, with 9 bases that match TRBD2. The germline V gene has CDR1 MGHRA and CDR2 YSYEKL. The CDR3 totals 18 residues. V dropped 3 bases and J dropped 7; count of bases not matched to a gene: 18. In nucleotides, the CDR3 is TGCGCCAGCAGCCATCCCAGGGGGGGACTAGCCCCCGAAGGGACCCAGTACTTC. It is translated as CASSHPRGGLAPEGTQYF.

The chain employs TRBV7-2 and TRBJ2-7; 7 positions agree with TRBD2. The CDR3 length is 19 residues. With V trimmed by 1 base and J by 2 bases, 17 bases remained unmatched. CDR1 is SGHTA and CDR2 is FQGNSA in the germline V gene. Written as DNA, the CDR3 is TGTGCCAGCAGCTTAGGGTGGCCGGGCGTAGCGGGTCCCGCCTACGAGCAGTACTTC. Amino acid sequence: CASSLGWPGVAGPAYEQYF.

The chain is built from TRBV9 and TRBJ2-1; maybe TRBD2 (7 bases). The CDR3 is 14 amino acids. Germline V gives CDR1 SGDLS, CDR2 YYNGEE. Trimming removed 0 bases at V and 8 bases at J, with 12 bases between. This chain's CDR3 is CASSVDPGGHEQFF. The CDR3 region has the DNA TGTGCCAGCAGCGTAGACCCGGGGGGCCATGAGCAGTTCTTC.

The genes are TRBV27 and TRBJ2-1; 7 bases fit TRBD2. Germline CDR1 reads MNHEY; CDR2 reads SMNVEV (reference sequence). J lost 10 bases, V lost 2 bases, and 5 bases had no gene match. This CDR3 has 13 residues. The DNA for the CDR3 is TGTGCCAGCAGTTTACGACTAGCTTACGAGCAGTTCTTC. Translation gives CASSLRLAYEQFF.

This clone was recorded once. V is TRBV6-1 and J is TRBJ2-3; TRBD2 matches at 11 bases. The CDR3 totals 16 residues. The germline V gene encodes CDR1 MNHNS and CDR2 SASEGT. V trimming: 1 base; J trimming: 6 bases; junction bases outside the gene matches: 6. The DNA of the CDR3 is TGTGCCAGCAGTGAAGTGGCTAGCGGGGGGAGGGATACGCAGTATTTT. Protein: CASSEVASGGRDTQYF.

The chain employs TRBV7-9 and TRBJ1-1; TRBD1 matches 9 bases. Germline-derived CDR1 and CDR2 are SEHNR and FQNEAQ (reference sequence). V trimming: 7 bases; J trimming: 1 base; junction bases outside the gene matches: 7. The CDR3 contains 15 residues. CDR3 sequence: CASTSPDRGNTEAFF. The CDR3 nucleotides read TGTGCCAGCACCTCCCCGGACAGGGGGAACACTGAAGCTTTCTTT.

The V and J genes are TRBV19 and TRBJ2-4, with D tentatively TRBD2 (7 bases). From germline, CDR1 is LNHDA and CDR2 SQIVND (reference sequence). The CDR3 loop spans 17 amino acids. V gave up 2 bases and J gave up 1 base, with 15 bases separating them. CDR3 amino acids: CASSIWGGQGAKNIQYF. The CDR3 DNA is TGTGCCAGTAGTATATGGGGGGGGCAGGGGGCCAAAAACATTCAGTACTTC. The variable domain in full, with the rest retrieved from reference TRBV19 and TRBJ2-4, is DGGITQSPKYLFRKEGQNVTLSCEQNLNHDAMYWYRQDPGQGLRLIYYSQIVNDFQKGDIAEGYSVSREKKESFPLTVTSAQKNPTAFYLCASSIWGGQGAKNIQYFGAGTRLSVL.

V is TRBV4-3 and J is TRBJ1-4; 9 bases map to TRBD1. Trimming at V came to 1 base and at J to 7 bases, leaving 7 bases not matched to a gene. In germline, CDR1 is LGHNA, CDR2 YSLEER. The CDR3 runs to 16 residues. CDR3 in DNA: TGCGCCAGCAGCCAAGGGTGGGACAGGGACGCTGAAAAACTGTTTTTT. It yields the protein CASSQGWDRDAEKLFF.

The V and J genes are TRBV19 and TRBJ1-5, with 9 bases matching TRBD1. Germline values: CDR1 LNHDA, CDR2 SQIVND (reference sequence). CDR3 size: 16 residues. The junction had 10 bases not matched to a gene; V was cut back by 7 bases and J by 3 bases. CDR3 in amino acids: CASTLGDRALNQPQHF. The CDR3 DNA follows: TGTGCCAGTACCCTCGGGGACAGGGCCCTCAATCAGCCCCAGCATTTT. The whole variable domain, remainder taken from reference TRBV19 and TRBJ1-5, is DGGITQSPKYLFRKEGQNVTLSCEQNLNHDAMYWYRQDPGQGLRLIYYSQIVNDFQKGDIAEGYSVSREKKESFPLTVTSAQKNPTAFYLCASTLGDRALNQPQHFGDGTRLSIL.

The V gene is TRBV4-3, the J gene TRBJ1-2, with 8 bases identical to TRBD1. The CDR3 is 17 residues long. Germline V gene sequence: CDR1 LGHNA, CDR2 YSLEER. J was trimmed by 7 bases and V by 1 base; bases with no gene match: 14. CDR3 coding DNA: TGCGCCAGCAGCCAAGGCCCAGGACAGGGAGGGTCGGGTGGCTACACCTTC. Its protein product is CASSQGPGQGGSGGYTF.

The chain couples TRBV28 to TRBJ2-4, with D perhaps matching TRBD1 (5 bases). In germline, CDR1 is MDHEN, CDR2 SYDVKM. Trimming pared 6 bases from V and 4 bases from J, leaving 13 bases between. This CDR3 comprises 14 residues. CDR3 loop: CASSPPPGKNIQYF. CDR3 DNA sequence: TGTGCCAGCAGCCCTCCTCCAGGGAAAAACATTCAGTACTTC.

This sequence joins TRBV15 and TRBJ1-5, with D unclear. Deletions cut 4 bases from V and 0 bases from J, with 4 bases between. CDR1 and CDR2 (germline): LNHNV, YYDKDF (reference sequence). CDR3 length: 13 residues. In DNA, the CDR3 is TGTGCCACCAGCACGCGTAGCAATCAGCCCCAGCATTTT. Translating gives CATSTRSNQPQHF.

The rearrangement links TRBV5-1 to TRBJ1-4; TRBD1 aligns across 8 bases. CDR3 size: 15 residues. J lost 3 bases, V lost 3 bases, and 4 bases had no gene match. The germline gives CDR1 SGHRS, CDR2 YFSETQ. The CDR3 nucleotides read TGCGCCAGCAGCTCCCAGGGGGCAGCTAATGAAAAACTGTTTTTT. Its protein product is CASSSQGAANEKLFF.

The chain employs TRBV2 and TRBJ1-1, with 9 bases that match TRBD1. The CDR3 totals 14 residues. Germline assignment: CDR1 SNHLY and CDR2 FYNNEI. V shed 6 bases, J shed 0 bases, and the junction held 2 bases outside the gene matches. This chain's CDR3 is CASRGTGLNTEAFF. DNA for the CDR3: TGTGCCAGCAGGGGGACAGGGCTGAACACTGAAGCTTTCTTT.

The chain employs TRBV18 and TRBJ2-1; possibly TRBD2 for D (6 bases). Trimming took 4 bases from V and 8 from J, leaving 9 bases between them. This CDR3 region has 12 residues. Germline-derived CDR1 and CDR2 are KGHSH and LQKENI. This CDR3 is CASSLLAYEQFF. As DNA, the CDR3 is TGTGCCAGCTCACTACTAGCATATGAGCAGTTCTTC.

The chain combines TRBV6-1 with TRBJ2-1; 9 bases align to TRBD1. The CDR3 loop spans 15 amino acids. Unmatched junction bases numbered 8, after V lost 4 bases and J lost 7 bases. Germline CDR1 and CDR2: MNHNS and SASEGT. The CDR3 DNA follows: TGTGCCAGCAGTGTCACAGGGGGCGACTCTAATGAGCAGTTCTTC. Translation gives CASSVTGGDSNEQFF.

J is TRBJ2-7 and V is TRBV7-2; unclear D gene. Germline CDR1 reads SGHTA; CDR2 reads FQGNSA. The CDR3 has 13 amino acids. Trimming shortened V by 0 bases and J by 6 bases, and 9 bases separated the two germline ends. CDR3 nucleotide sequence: TGTGCCAGCAGCTTAGCCCTAGTCTCCGAGCAGTACTTC. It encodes CASSLALVSEQYF.

The CDR3 bases are TGTGCCAGCAGTTTAATGGGTTCGGGGGGGACAGATACGCAGTATTTT. This gives the protein CASSLMGSGGTDTQYF. The chain couples TRBV27 to TRBJ2-3, with 8 bases identical to TRBD2. V gave up 2 bases and J gave up 3 bases; unmatched junction bases: 7. This CDR3 has 16 residues. Germline V CDR1 and CDR2: MNHEY, SMNVEV (reference sequence).